This is a list of T cell receptor beta chains from one sample in a study of blood T cells in healthy people across ages. TCRdb independently ran MiXCR on the 5' RACE reads; one entry per CDR3 protein. The data contain 550,000 to 750,000 distinct CDR3 sequences, around 21% of them singletons. The sequenced sample was blood. The receptors were gathered from a man in his sixties or seventies in good health. The CDR3 runs from the conserved cysteine through the conserved F or W. D genes are given only for firm matches. Rows may omit the clone size; those that give it use once, few, many or a size class.

j_gene: TRBJ2-3
d_gene: TRBD2
abundance: few
v_gene: TRBV4-2
len: 18
CDR3nt: TGTGCCAGCAGCCAATCGACTAGCGGGAGGGCTAGCACAGATACGCAGTATTTT
CDR3aa: CASSQSTSGRASTDTQYF

j_gene: TRBJ2-1
d_gene: -
abundance: few
v_gene: TRBV13
len: 13
CDR3nt: TGTGCCAGCAGCGGAGCAGGTTCCCTCGAGCAGTTCTTC
CDR3aa: CASSGAGSLEQFF

j_gene: TRBJ2-3
d_gene: -
abundance: once
v_gene: TRBV20-1
len: 10
CDR3nt: TGCAGCCCTCTAAGGGATACGCAGTATTTT
CDR3aa: CSPLRDTQYF

j_gene: TRBJ2-1
d_gene: -
abundance: few
v_gene: TRBV10-3
len: 15
CDR3nt: TGTGCCATCAGTGAGTCGTCAGGGGACTACAATGAGCAGTTCTTC
CDR3aa: CAISESSGDYNEQFF

j_gene: TRBJ2-3
d_gene: -
abundance: -
v_gene: TRBV5-4
len: 16
CDR3nt: TGTGCCAGCAGCAAGGAAGGGGGTAGGAGCACAGATACGCAGTATTTT
CDR3aa: CASSKEGGRSTDTQYF

j_gene: TRBJ2-2
d_gene: TRBD2
abundance: -
v_gene: TRBV12-3/TRBV12-4
len: 16
CDR3nt: TGTGCCAGCAGTTTAGTAGCGGGAGGGGTAACCGGGGAGCTGTTTTTT
CDR3aa: CASSLVAGGVTGELFF

j_gene: TRBJ1-1
d_gene: -
abundance: -
v_gene: TRBV20-1
len: 14
CDR3nt: TGCAGTGCCCCACCTGGCGGGTGGAACACTGAAGCTTTCTTT
CDR3aa: CSAPPGGWNTEAFF

j_gene: TRBJ2-3
d_gene: -
abundance: few
v_gene: TRBV20-1
len: 16
CDR3nt: TGCAGTGCTCCAAGATTTGAGAAACAGTTCCCAGATACGCAGTATTTT
CDR3aa: CSAPRFEKQFPDTQYF

j_gene: TRBJ1-2
d_gene: TRBD1
abundance: -
v_gene: TRBV28
len: 13
CDR3nt: TGTGCCAGCAGTCCGCCGACAGGGGAAGGCTACACCTTC
CDR3aa: CASSPPTGEGYTF

j_gene: TRBJ2-5
d_gene: TRBD2
abundance: -
v_gene: TRBV3-1
len: 14
CDR3nt: TGTGCCAGCCGGGGGACTAGCGGGAGTTACGGGCAGTACTTC
CDR3aa: CASRGTSGSYGQYF

j_gene: TRBJ2-1
d_gene: TRBD2
abundance: -
v_gene: TRBV5-5
len: 16
CDR3nt: TGTGCCAGCAGCTCCTTTAGCGGGAGCTCCTACAATGAGCAGTTCTTC
CDR3aa: CASSSFSGSSYNEQFF

j_gene: TRBJ1-5
d_gene: -
abundance: medium-sized
v_gene: TRBV28
len: 17
CDR3nt: TGTGCCAGCAGTTCCCCTCCCCGGGTCCGGACTAATCAGCCCCAGCATTTT
CDR3aa: CASSSPPRVRTNQPQHF

j_gene: TRBJ2-5
d_gene: TRBD2
abundance: -
v_gene: TRBV7-2
len: 16
CDR3nt: TGTGCCAGCAGCTACCGGACTAGCGGGAGTATGAAGACCCAGTACTTC
CDR3aa: CASSYRTSGSMKTQYF

j_gene: TRBJ2-7
d_gene: TRBD2
abundance: few
v_gene: TRBV28
len: 14
CDR3nt: TGTGCCAGCAGTGAAAGTGGGAGGGTAGGCGAGCAGTACTTC
CDR3aa: CASSESGRVGEQYF

j_gene: TRBJ2-1
d_gene: TRBD2
abundance: few
v_gene: TRBV5-4
len: 12
CDR3nt: TGTGCCAGCAGCTTGGGGGGGGGTAAGCAGTTCTTC
CDR3aa: CASSLGGGKQFF

j_gene: TRBJ2-1
d_gene: TRBD1
abundance: few
v_gene: TRBV27
len: 15
CDR3nt: TGTGCCAGCAGTTTATTTGGGGGCAGGGGGAATGAGCAGTTCTTC
CDR3aa: CASSLFGGRGNEQFF

j_gene: TRBJ2-7
d_gene: -
abundance: few
v_gene: TRBV15
len: 13
CDR3nt: TGTGCCACCAGCAGAGATAGGGACTACGAGCAGTACTTC
CDR3aa: CATSRDRDYEQYF

j_gene: TRBJ2-7
d_gene: TRBD1
abundance: -
v_gene: TRBV12-5
len: 15
CDR3nt: TGTGCTAGCAATGCCGGGACAGGGGCCTCCTACGAGCAGTACTTC
CDR3aa: CASNAGTGASYEQYF

j_gene: TRBJ2-3
d_gene: -
abundance: -
v_gene: TRBV12-3/TRBV12-4
len: 15
CDR3nt: TGTGCCAGCAGTCCCGCCAGAGTAGACACAGATACGCAGTATTTT
CDR3aa: CASSPARVDTDTQYF

j_gene: TRBJ1-4
d_gene: TRBD1
abundance: -
v_gene: TRBV5-1
len: 16
CDR3nt: TGCGCCAGCAGCACCGGACAGGGGGCAACTAATGAAAAACTGTTTTTT
CDR3aa: CASSTGQGATNEKLFF

j_gene: TRBJ2-7
d_gene: -
abundance: -
v_gene: TRBV9
len: 17
CDR3nt: TGTGCCAGCAGCGTACCCGATTTGGGGGATGAAACCTACGAGCAGTACTTC
CDR3aa: CASSVPDLGDETYEQYF

j_gene: TRBJ1-5
d_gene: TRBD1
abundance: -
v_gene: TRBV6-2/TRBV6-3
len: 15
CDR3nt: TGTGCCAGCAGTTCTTGGACAGGGGGCAATCAGCCCCAGCATTTT
CDR3aa: CASSSWTGGNQPQHF

j_gene: TRBJ2-7
d_gene: -
abundance: many
v_gene: TRBV20-1
len: 12
CDR3nt: TGCAGTGCTAGAGGGGGGACCTACGAGCAGTACTTC
CDR3aa: CSARGGTYEQYF

j_gene: TRBJ2-7
d_gene: TRBD1
abundance: few
v_gene: TRBV28
len: 15
CDR3nt: TGTGCCAGCAGTGATGGACAGGGACGCTCCTACGAGCAGTACTTC
CDR3aa: CASSDGQGRSYEQYF

j_gene: TRBJ2-3
d_gene: TRBD1
abundance: -
v_gene: TRBV5-1
len: 16
CDR3nt: TGCGCCAGCAGCTTGACAGGGGGGCAGAGCGTAGATACGCAGTATTTT
CDR3aa: CASSLTGGQSVDTQYF

j_gene: TRBJ1-5
d_gene: -
abundance: -
v_gene: TRBV2
len: 14
CDR3nt: TGTGCCAGCAGTGAGATGGGCGGCAATCAGCCCCAGCATTTT
CDR3aa: CASSEMGGNQPQHF

j_gene: TRBJ2-3
d_gene: TRBD2
abundance: -
v_gene: TRBV6-6
len: 15
CDR3nt: TGTGCCAGCAGTTACGTCGGCGGGAGTGCAGATACGCAGTATTTT
CDR3aa: CASSYVGGSADTQYF

j_gene: TRBJ2-3
d_gene: -
abundance: -
v_gene: TRBV29-1
len: 13
CDR3nt: TGCAGCGTTGACAGGGGAGACACAGATACGCAGTATTTT
CDR3aa: CSVDRGDTDTQYF

j_gene: TRBJ2-5
d_gene: TRBD1
abundance: -
v_gene: TRBV10-3
len: 15
CDR3nt: TGTGCCATCAGTGACCCCAGGACAGGGTCAGAGACCCAGTACTTC
CDR3aa: CAISDPRTGSETQYF

j_gene: TRBJ2-6
d_gene: -
abundance: -
v_gene: TRBV29-1
len: 14
CDR3nt: TGCAGCGTTTATTGGCCTTCTGGGGCCAACGTCCCGACTTTC
CDR3aa: CSVYWPSGANVPTF

j_gene: TRBJ2-7
d_gene: TRBD1
abundance: few
v_gene: TRBV7-9
len: 15
CDR3nt: TGTGCCAGCAGCTATTTCCGGGACAGGACCCACGAGCAGTACTTC
CDR3aa: CASSYFRDRTHEQYF

j_gene: TRBJ2-3
d_gene: -
abundance: -
v_gene: TRBV5-1
len: 15
CDR3nt: TGCGCCAGCAGCTTGGAGGAGAGTGGCACAGATACGCAGTATTTT
CDR3aa: CASSLEESGTDTQYF

j_gene: TRBJ2-1
d_gene: -
abundance: -
v_gene: TRBV12-3/TRBV12-4
len: 15
CDR3nt: TGTGCCAGCAGTACCTCCGCGAACCTCAGGAATGAGCAGTTCTTC
CDR3aa: CASSTSANLRNEQFF

j_gene: TRBJ2-7
d_gene: -
abundance: -
v_gene: TRBV5-6
len: 11
CDR3nt: TGTGCCGGCAGAAAAGACTACGAGCAGTACTTC
CDR3aa: CAGRKDYEQYF

j_gene: TRBJ2-5
d_gene: TRBD1
abundance: many
v_gene: TRBV20-1
len: 15
CDR3nt: TGCAGTGCTAGAAGGGGGACAGGGTACCAAGAGACCCAGTACTTC
CDR3aa: CSARRGTGYQETQYF

j_gene: TRBJ2-7
d_gene: TRBD2
abundance: many
v_gene: TRBV5-1
len: 15
CDR3nt: TGCGCCAGCAGCCTGGGAGGACTAGCGCTCTACGAGCAGTACTTC
CDR3aa: CASSLGGLALYEQYF

j_gene: TRBJ2-5
d_gene: -
abundance: -
v_gene: TRBV7-2
len: 15
CDR3nt: TGTGCCAGCAGCTTCGGACAGACAACACAAGAGACCCAGTACTTC
CDR3aa: CASSFGQTTQETQYF

j_gene: TRBJ1-5
d_gene: -
abundance: -
v_gene: TRBV19
len: 16
CDR3nt: TGTGCCAGTAGGCCCGGGACTCCTCATAGCAATCAGCCCCAGCATTTT
CDR3aa: CASRPGTPHSNQPQHF